The 7 T cell receptor gamma chains below were found in one sample sequenced in a study of Vδ1+ human thymocytes. Study results and limitations: Thymic TRG and TRD repertoires appeared highly polyclonal.

Their antigens remain unidentified. Sequences come from RNA converted to cDNA by reverse transcription. The CDR3 regions were amplified by multiplex PCR from V-gene primers to a constant-region primer. TCRdb re-called clones from the multiplex PCR reads via CATT. The sample contains 30,000 to 45,000 gamma-chain clones, 20% of which appear only once. The sequenced sample consisted of Vdelta1+ gamma-delta thymocytes from the thymus. Sample subset: FACS-sorted CD3+ TCRalphabeta- TCRVdelta1+ TCRVdelta2- thymocytes. These receptors all stem from a girl less than two years old who had congenital heart surgery.

This clone was counted between two and nine times. At the DNA level, this CDR3 is encoded by other sequences in the same sample as well. The rearrangement joins TRGV2 to TRGJ1 or TRGJ2. Trimming cost V 1 base and J 10 bases; bases outside gene matches: 10. Germline V gives CDR1 EGSNGY, CDR2 YDSYNSKV. The CDR3 is 13 residues long. CDR3 nucleotides: TGTGCCACCTGGGACGGCCCGTTAGGAAAGAAACTCTTT. Encoded protein: CATWDGPLGKKLF.

V usage is TRGV2 and J usage is TRGJ1 or TRGJ2. This CDR3 contains 15 residues. The V gene end was trimmed by 3 bases and the J gene end by 1 base; junction bases not matched to a gene: 9. Germline lookup yields CDR1 EGSNGY and CDR2 YDSYNSKV. For the CDR3, the DNA is TGTGCCACCTGGGACAGCGTACTCAATTATTATAAGAAACTCTTT. This gives the protein CATWDSVLNYYKKLF.

The genes are TRGV8 and TRGJ1 or TRGJ2. The CDR3 totals 13 residues. CDR1 VENAVY and CDR2 YDSYNSRV come from the germline V gene. Losses at the gene ends were 3 bases for V and 11 bases for J; bases not matched to a gene: 13. CDR3 DNA: TGTGCCACCTGGGATCACCCCTTTTCGGAGAAACTCTTT. Its translation: CATWDHPFSEKLF.

The rearrangement links TRGV3 to TRGJ1 or TRGJ2. There are 17 residues in the CDR3. The V and J ends lost 0 bases and 10 bases, in that order; junction bases with no gene match: 21. The germline V gene has CDR1 VTNTFY and CDR2 YDVSTARD (reference sequence). CDR3 loop: CATWDRRFLILSGKKLF. The CDR3 DNA is TGTGCCACCTGGGACAGGAGATTTCTCATTCTGTCGGGGAAGAAACTCTTT.

With regard to this clone: This may be a read error, as it is one base from a much larger clone. This rearrangement joins TRGV4 to TRGJ1 or TRGJ2. The CDR3 covers 12 residues. The germline V gene encodes CDR1 EGSTGY and CDR2 YDSYTSSV. V dropped 2 bases and J dropped 6; count of bases not matched to a gene: 4. The CDR3 loop reads CATWDVCYKKLF. CDR3 nucleotide sequence: TGTGCCACCTGGGATGTTTGTTATAAGAAACTCTTT.

This clone turned up a few times. The chain uses TRGV4 and TRGJ1 or TRGJ2. With 4 bases clipped from V and 12 bases from J, the junction kept 3 bases outside the gene matches. The CDR3 runs to 9 residues. Germline V CDR1 and CDR2: EGSTGY, YDSYTSSV. The CDR3 loop reads CATWESKLF. CDR3 nucleotides: TGTGCCACCTGGGAGTCGAAACTCTTT.

This clone was seen only a few times. This chain connects TRGV8 to TRGJ1 or TRGJ2. Germline CDR1 VENAVY, CDR2 YDSYNSRV. This CDR3 is 11 amino acids long. The V segment lost 2 bases and the J segment 10 bases; nucleotides outside the gene matches: 5. The CDR3 spells CATWDTLKKLF. Here the CDR3 DNA reads TGTGCCACCTGGGATACCCTAAAGAAACTCTTT.